One sample yielded the 2 T cell receptor beta chains listed below, sequenced in a study of shared clonotypes between healthy human individuals. Positive CCR7 selection of CD45RO-negative cells yielded the naive CD8 cells, and terminally differentiated effector memory CD45RA+ cells were excluded. Libraries were prepared by immunoSEQ multiplex PCR; TCRdb keeps only in-frame clonotypes and omits some of them. The sample has about 2.1 million clones; over 85% are singletons. Sequenced material: naive CD8+ T cells from PBMCs. These receptor sequences come from a man younger than 35 in good health. Some clones in this sample may be carry-over from other donors' samples.

This chain uses TRBV29-1 with TRBJ1-2, with 9 bases matching TRBD1. Unmatched junction bases numbered 8, after V lost 1 base and J lost 5 bases. The germline CDR1 and CDR2 sequences are SQVTM and ANQGSEA. The CDR3 contains 15 residues. For the CDR3, the DNA is TGCAGCGTTGAAGCCGGGACAGGGAATAGGTATGGCTACACCTTC. This codes for CSVEAGTGNRYGYTF.

This sequence joins TRBV28 and TRBJ2-7; tentative D call: TRBD1 (5 bases). V lost 3 bases, J lost 3 bases, and 12 bases lay in between. This CDR3 is 14 amino acids long. Germline values: CDR1 MDHEN, CDR2 SYDVKM. The CDR3 DNA is TGTGCCAGCAGTTTCCAGGACAAATTCTACGAGCAGTACTTC. Translated, it gives CASSFQDKFYEQYF.